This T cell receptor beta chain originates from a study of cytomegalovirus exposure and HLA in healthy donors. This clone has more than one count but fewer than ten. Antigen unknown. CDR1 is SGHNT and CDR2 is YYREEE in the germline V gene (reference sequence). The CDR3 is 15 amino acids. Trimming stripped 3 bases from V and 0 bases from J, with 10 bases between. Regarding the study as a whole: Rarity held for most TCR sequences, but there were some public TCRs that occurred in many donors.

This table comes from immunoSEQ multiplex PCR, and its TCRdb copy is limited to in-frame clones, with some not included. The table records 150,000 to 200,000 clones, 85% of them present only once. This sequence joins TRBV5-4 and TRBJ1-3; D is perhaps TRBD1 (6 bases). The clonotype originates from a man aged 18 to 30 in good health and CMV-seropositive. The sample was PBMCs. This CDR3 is CASSSGQFSGNTIYF. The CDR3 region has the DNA TGTGCCAGCAGCTCCGGACAGTTCTCTGGAAACACCATATATTTT.